The subject of this entry is one T cell receptor (beta chain). This specimen belongs to a study of blood T cell repertoires in COVID-19. Authors' data handling: Amplification from reference gene primers served as the basis for estimated nucleated cell counts. Assay: immunoSEQ multiplex PCR; the TCRdb copy retains only in-frame clones and omits some. V, J and clone size are taken as reported in that table, and D and trimming were inferred from the DNA itself. The table lists a few hundred thousand clones, 70% to 90% of them singletons. Sequencing was carried out using peripheral blood. This TCR derives from a man aged 55 to 70 who had recovered from COVID-19.

The CDR3 coding sequence is TGTGCCAGCAGCCAATCGAGGAACACTGAAGCTTTCTTT. It specifies CASSQSRNTEAFF. This sequence joins TRBV16 and TRBJ1-1; D gene uncertain. This CDR3 has 13 amino acids. Germline V gene lookup returns CDR1 KGHSY and CDR2 FQNENV. V dropped 0 bases and J dropped 1 base, with 3 bases sitting between them.